This T cell receptor beta chain was found in a study of T cells in Graves' hyperthyroidism and ophthalmopathy. Trimming left V 5 bases short and J 4 bases short, with 13 bases between. Germline CDR1 SGHTA, CDR2 FQGTGA. This CDR3 comprises 14 residues. Study-wide points: Within blood appeared most thyroid clonotypes that had expanded above 0.001.

Amplified regions were TCR beta CDR3 sequences from RNA transcripts. The study used the HTBI primer set for a first-round RT-PCR of the TCR CDR3. TCRdb re-called the multiplex PCR reads through MiXCR, storing one row per CDR3 protein. Found here are 350,000 to 400,000 distinct CDR3 sequences, about 15% of them singletons; the top ten hold approximately 29%. Diagnoses were established using clinical symptoms, serum thyroxine and TRAb, thyroid ultrasound and orbital computed tomography. This clonotype was detected only a few times. The antigen remains undetermined. This chain links TRBV7-3 with TRBJ2-3; D gene ambiguous. This sequence originates from a woman in her twenties or thirties with Graves' hyperthyroidism. What was sequenced was blood. CDR3 nucleotides: TGTGCCAGCAGCCAATATGACCCCCCAGATACGCAGTATTTT. This translates into CASSQYDPPDTQYF. Supplemented by reference TRBV7-3 and TRBJ2-3, the full variable domain reads GAGVSQTPSNKVTEKGKYVELRCDPISGHTALYWYRQSLGQGPEFLIYFQGTGAADDSGLPNDRFFAVRPEGSVSTLKIQRTERGDSAVYLCASSQYDPPDTQYFGPGTRLTVL.